The present T cell receptor (beta chain) was sequenced within a study of Graves' ophthalmopathy and Graves' hyperthyroidism. This clonotype was seen more than once but under ten times. The CDR3 covers 14 residues. V was clipped by 1 base and J by 11 bases, with 12 bases between them. The V gene's germline CDR1 is SGHNT and CDR2 YENEEA. As the template, RNA transcripts were used to amplify TCR beta CDR3 regions. HTBI primers were employed in first-round RT-PCR, then a second-round multiplex PCR followed. Using its own MiXCR run on the multiplex PCR reads, TCRdb lists one record per CDR3 protein. The sample yields hundreds of thousands of distinct CDR3 sequences, 15% seen once.

The sample comprised peripheral blood. The sequence was collected from a woman between 18 and 30 years old with stable Graves' hyperthyroidism. This chain connects TRBV11-3 to TRBJ1-6, with a possible D match to TRBD1 (6 bases). The CDR3 nucleotides read TGTGCCAGCAGCTTAGGCCGGGACATTCCACCCCTCCACTTT. This translates into CASSLGRDIPPLHF.